This T cell receptor beta chain came from a study of T-cell memory formation after mild COVID-19. Study details: TCR clustering was largely donor specific.

This clonotype was observed a handful of times. Its antigen is as yet unknown. General observations from the study: Day 37-peaking second-wave clones had unconfirmed SARS-CoV-2 specificity. Among CD4+ contracting clones, most were CM and EM, and CD8+ ones EMRA. Some responding clones appeared in pre-infection memory, suggesting cross-reactive memory joined.

TCRdb itself ran the 5' RACE reads through MiXCR, one entry per CDR3 protein. The sample records about 13,000 distinct CDR3 sequences, around 15% being singletons. This receptor was identified in a man aged 18 to 30 who had mild COVID-19 (a few samples of this study predate the infection). Cell type and time point are not known. The sample comprised PBMCs or a T cell subset sorted from them (not recorded which).

CDR3 residues: CASSPISLAGGTDTQYF. The CDR3 DNA sequence: TGTGCCAGCAGCCCTATCTCGCTAGCGGGGGGCACAGATACGCAGTATTTT. This rearrangement joins TRBV7-3 to TRBJ2-3; 10 bases match TRBD2. The V gene end was trimmed by 5 bases and the J gene end by 1 base; junction bases not matched to a gene: 9. The CDR3 covers 17 residues. Germline loops: CDR1 SGHTA, CDR2 FQGTGA. Full variable domain (remainder filled in from reference TRBV7-3 and TRBJ2-3): GAGVSQTPSNKVTEKGKYVELRCDPISGHTALYWYRQSLGQGPEFLIYFQGTGAADDSGLPNDRFFAVRPEGSVSTLKIQRTERGDSAVYLCASSPISLAGGTDTQYFGPGTRLTVL.